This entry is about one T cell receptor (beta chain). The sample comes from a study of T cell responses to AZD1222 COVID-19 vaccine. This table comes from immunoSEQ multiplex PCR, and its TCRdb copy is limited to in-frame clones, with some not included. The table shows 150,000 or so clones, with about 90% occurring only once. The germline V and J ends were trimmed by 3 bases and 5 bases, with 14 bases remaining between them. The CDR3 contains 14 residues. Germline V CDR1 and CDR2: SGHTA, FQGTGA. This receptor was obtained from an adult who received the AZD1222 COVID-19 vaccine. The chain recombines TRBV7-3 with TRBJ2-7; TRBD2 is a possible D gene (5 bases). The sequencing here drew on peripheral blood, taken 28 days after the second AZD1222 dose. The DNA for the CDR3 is TGTGCCAGCAGCTTTGGGGAGCCCGTTGACGAGCAGTACTTC. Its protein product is CASSFGEPVDEQYF.